These 14 T cell receptor beta chains were sequenced from one sample in a study of human T cells and chemical hapten exposure (dated by TCRdb to the early 2020s). In light of the paper, this sample's time point label describes: patch test 1, 2 weeks after DPC sensitization. The sample's treatment or condition, from its label and the paper: therapeutic diphenylcyclopropenone sensitization with weekly scalp DPC. Library method: RACE. Sequencing took place on a NextSeq 500. In TCRdb, the public reads were trimmed at Q25 with fastp and aligned with MiXCR, with productive beta chains retained. Each CDR3 protein appears once, grouped with its most common genes and DNA. The sample includes about 380,000 distinct CDR3 sequences, with 4% to 5.5% observed a single time. The biggest ten clones account for 2% to 2.5% of the sample. The sequencing used whole blood, collected in connection with sensitization to the hapten diphenylcyclopropenone (DPC). These receptor sequences come from a woman aged 45 to 65 with alopecia areata. Some clones in this sample may be carry-over from other donors' samples.

Concerning this clonotype: Sequence at one end of the junction differs from germline and may be a read error. The chain couples TRBV27 to TRBJ2-6; D uncertain. Germline assignment: CDR1 MNHEY and CDR2 SMNVEV (reference sequence). This CDR3 region has 15 residues. CDR3 residues: CVSSRRATGANVLTF. The CDR3 nucleotides read TGTGTCAGCAGCCGCCGCGCTACTGGGGCCAACGTCCTGACTTTC.

This clonotype occurred many times. V gene TRBV7-9 combines with J gene TRBJ2-2; D gene ambiguous. This CDR3 contains 14 residues. The ends were cut back, 1 base at V and 4 bases at J, with 7 bases in the middle. Per the germline V gene, CDR1 is SEHNR and CDR2 is FQNEAQ (reference sequence). CDR3: CASSLVSFTGELFF. Written as DNA, the CDR3 is TGTGCCAGCAGCTTAGTATCATTCACCGGGGAGCTGTTTTTT.

This clonotype was observed at least ten times. The CDR3 sequence: CATSRGEEQFF. The CDR3 DNA follows: TGTGCCACCAGCAGAGGGGAAGAGCAGTTCTTC. The chain recombines TRBV15 with TRBJ2-1; D uncertain. CDR3 size: 11 residues. The V end lost 1 base, the J end lost 10 bases, and 5 bases lay between the germline ends. Germline-derived CDR1 and CDR2 are LNHNV and YYDKDF (reference sequence).

The chain is built from TRBV6-5 and TRBJ1-1; D call uncertain. CDR3 length equals 14 residues. V was pared by 0 bases and J by 2 bases, with 7 bases between. Germline CDR1 is MNHEY and CDR2 is SVGAGI. The CDR3 DNA follows: TGTGCCAGCAGTTACTCGAACGGTAACACTGAAGCTTTCTTT. Its protein is CASSYSNGNTEAFF.

At least ten counts were recorded for this clonotype. This sequence joins TRBV6-5 and TRBJ1-1; 11 nucleotides agree with TRBD1. Germline V gives CDR1 MNHEY, CDR2 SVGAGI. J was trimmed by 6 bases and V by 2 bases; bases with no gene match: 5. CDR3 length equals 15 residues. The CDR3 DNA follows: TGTGCCAGCAGTTACCAGGGACAGGGGGTCGCTGAAGCTTTCTTT. This sequence encodes CASSYQGQGVAEAFF.

This clonotype has more than one count but fewer than ten. This chain connects TRBV27 to TRBJ2-5; D unclear. This CDR3 spans 9 amino acids. Germline CDR1 reads MNHEY; CDR2 reads SMNVEV (reference sequence). The V end lost 5 bases, the J end lost 7 bases, and 2 bases lay between the germline ends. In nucleotides, the CDR3 is TGTGCCAGCAGTCGGACCCAGTACTTC. Its translation: CASSRTQYF.

V gene TRBV7-2 combines with J gene TRBJ2-1; 10 bases align to TRBD1. The germline CDR1 and CDR2 sequences are SGHTA and FQGNSA. CDR3 length: 15 residues. V lost 7 bases and J lost 5; bases outside the gene matches: 8. The CDR3 sequence: CASTFGTGVNNEQFF. As DNA, the CDR3 is TGTGCCAGCACCTTCGGGACAGGGGTTAACAATGAGCAGTTCTTC.

The CDR3 here is CASSPRTSGLQETQYF. The CDR3 nucleotides read TGTGCCAGCAGTCCTCGGACTAGCGGACTCCAAGAGACCCAGTACTTC. This sequence joins TRBV6-1 and TRBJ2-5, with 10 nucleotides matching TRBD2. The CDR3 runs 16 residues. Germline V gene data show CDR1 as MNHNS and CDR2 as SASEGT. Losses at the gene ends were 5 bases for V and 1 base for J; bases not matched to a gene: 7.

This clonotype appeared a few times. The V and J genes are TRBV6-5 and TRBJ2-5; D is possibly TRBD2 (5 bases). V was clipped by 7 bases and J by 2 bases, with 14 bases between them. Germline-derived CDR1 and CDR2 are MNHEY and SVGAGI. The CDR3 length is 14 residues. The DNA of the CDR3 is TGTGCCAGCACCGGGAAGCGATTTCAAGAGACCCAGTACTTC. Translated: CASTGKRFQETQYF.

This clonotype was counted between two and nine times. The chain couples TRBV10-3 to TRBJ1-1; no firm D call. Germline CDR1 is ENHRY and CDR2 is SYGVKD. This CDR3 region has 14 residues. Trimming cost V 0 bases and J 0 bases, with 5 bases left between them. Here the CDR3 reads CAISESGLNTEAFF. The CDR3 bases are TGTGCCATCAGTGAGTCGGGATTGAACACTGAAGCTTTCTTT.

This clonotype was observed many times. The chain employs TRBV4-1 and TRBJ2-2; TRBD1 might be the D (6 bases). The V end lost 4 bases, the J end lost 4 bases, and 10 bases lay between the germline ends. Germline assignment: CDR1 MGHRA and CDR2 YSYEKL. The CDR3 sequence is 14 residues long. The CDR3 nucleotides read TGCGCCAGCAGCCGTAACAGGGCCACCGGGGAGCTGTTTTTT. It codes for CASSRNRATGELFF.

This clonotype appeared many times. The chain employs TRBV6-5 and TRBJ2-2; possibly TRBD1 for D (5 bases). Germline V gives CDR1 MNHEY, CDR2 SVGAGI. The CDR3 length is 15 residues. V lost 6 bases to trimming and J lost 1 base, with 12 bases between them. CDR3 sequence: CASRGPGLNTGELFF. The CDR3 DNA reads TGTGCCAGCAGAGGGCCAGGGCTGAACACCGGGGAGCTGTTTTTT.

This clonotype was detected ten times or more. The chain has TRBV29-1 and TRBJ1-4; D gene ambiguous. This CDR3 comprises 11 residues. CDR1 SQVTM and CDR2 ANQGSEA come from the germline V gene. V shed 7 bases and J shed 7 bases, with 10 bases lying between them. CDR3 loop: CSASMAEKLFF. The DNA for the CDR3 is TGCAGCGCCTCCATGGCTGAAAAACTGTTTTTT.

This clonotype was seen only a few times. The chain employs TRBV12-3 or TRBV12-4 and TRBJ2-1; 13 bases agree with TRBD2. The junction had 7 bases not matched to a gene; V was cut back by 6 bases and J by 5 bases. The CDR3 sequence is 16 residues long. The CDR3, as DNA: TGTGCCAGCAGAGGGGGACTAGCGGGGATCCACAATGAGCAGTTCTTC. Its protein product is CASRGGLAGIHNEQFF.